These T cell receptor beta chains were read from a single sample in a study of control samples from healthy donors and cancer patients. Sequenced by immunoSEQ multiplex PCR; TCRdb stores in-frame clones only, minus some. The sample carries 75,000 to 100,000 clones, roughly four fifths recorded once. Material for sequencing was blood. These receptors all stem from a man aged 55 to 70 in good health. The CDR3 runs from the conserved cysteine through the conserved F or W. A D gene is named only where the DNA matches it firmly. A clone size is listed for some rows: how often the clone was seen (once, few, many), or a class if it is expanded.

. . TRBJ1-2 TRBV30 TGTGCCAGGGTCACCGAGGGGCGCGGCTATGGCTACACCTTC CARVTEGRGYGYTF
. . TRBJ1-5 TRBV2 TGTGCCAGCAGTGAGTCGAGCACAGGTAGTGAGCCCCAGCATTTT CASSESSTGSEPQHF
. . TRBJ1-6 TRBV25-1 TGTGCCAGCAGCGGTTACCGGGGCCCGGGGTCACCCCTCCACTTT CASSGYRGPGSPLHF
few TRBD1 TRBJ2-1 TRBV30 TGTGCCTGGAGAGCGTGGGGACAGAATAACAATGAGCAGTTCTTC CAWRAWGQNNNEQFF
few . TRBJ2-7 TRBV28 TGTGCCACCCGCCTCCAGGCTCAGACCTACGAGCAGTACTTC CATRLQAQTYEQYF
. TRBD2 TRBJ2-2 TRBV19 TGTGCCAGTAGGGTACTAGCGGGAGGGCCTAGGCTGTTTTTT CASRVLAGGPRLFF
. . TRBJ1-3 TRBV6-5 TGTGCCAGTTGCCGGGGGGGGGAAGGAAACACCATATATTTT CASCRGGEGNTIYF
. . TRBJ1-4 TRBV6-1 TGTGCCAGCAGTGCTGATCCGGGACAAGGGAGTGAAAAACTGTTTTTT CASSADPGQGSEKLFF
. TRBD2 TRBJ2-1 TRBV30 TGTGCCTGGATTCTTAGCGGGAGTTGGGGCAATGAGCAGTTCTTC CAWILSGSWGNEQFF
once TRBD1 TRBJ1-1 TRBV29-1 TGCAGCGTTGAAAGGGGGCGGGGGGTCGGGACTGAAGCTTTCTTT CSVERGRGVGTEAFF
. . TRBJ2-3 TRBV27 TGTGCCAGCACCCTCGATACGCAGTATTTT CASTLDTQYF
. TRBD1 TRBJ1-5 TRBV12-3/TRBV12-4 TGTGCCAGCAGTAGGGACAGGGCTCAGCCCCAGCATTTT CASSRDRAQPQHF
. . TRBJ2-2 TRBV7-8 TGTGCCAGCAGCTTAGGAGTGGGAGCCTGGACCGGGGAGCTGTTTTTT CASSLGVGAWTGELFF
. TRBD1 TRBJ1-2 TRBV10-1 TGCGCCAGCAGTGAGTCGGGGACAGCGAACTATGGCTACACCTTC CASSESGTANYGYTF
. . TRBJ1-1 TRBV4-1 TGCGCCAGCAGCCCCCCCGCCTTGAACACTGAAGCTTTCTTT CASSPPALNTEAFF